The clone carrying this T cell receptor beta chain was recorded at least ten times. Its antigen is not known. The entry originates in a study of T-cell reconstitution after alpha-beta-depleted transplantation in children. Study-wide results and limits: From newly produced T cells came most of the T-cell counts and diversity one year after transplant. Two months or so post-transplant, alpha-beta T cells reportedly derived from several hundred expanded graft clones. Day-60 TCRbeta diversity that was high in some patients was derived from surviving recipient T cells and thymic progenitors.

Using unique molecular identifiers, the investigators prepared the TCRbeta library. TCRdb reanalysed the PCR reads using MiXCR and keeps one entry per CDR3 protein. The sample has under 300,000 distinct CDR3 sequences, around a tenth seen once. The specimen was peripheral blood, collected 180 days after TCRalphabeta/CD19-depleted stem cell transplant. The receptor comes from a male patient aged 2 to 9 who had a stem cell transplant for chronic granulomatous disease, so the T cells may come from the graft donor.

CDR3 DNA sequence: TGTGCCAGCAGTTACGTCCGAGGGCGGCAAGAGACCCAGTACTTC. The encoded protein is CASSYVRGRQETQYF. The rearrangement links TRBV6-5 to TRBJ2-5, with TRBD2 as a possible D gene (5 bases). The CDR3 has 15 amino acids. The germline gives CDR1 MNHEY, CDR2 SVGAGI. The ends were cut back, 2 bases at V and 2 bases at J, with 12 bases in the middle.